This is a list of T cell receptor beta chains from one sample in a study of blood T cell repertoires in COVID-19. TCRdb's table, derived via immunoSEQ multiplex PCR, lists solely in-frame clones and lacks some. Found here are roughly 340,000 clones, 87% of them singletons; the top ten hold just under 6.5%. Sequenced material: peripheral blood. These TCRs come from a woman aged 45-65 years with COVID-19, enrolled during active disease. The CDR3 runs from the conserved cysteine through the conserved F or W. D genes are given only for firm matches. Size is stated for part of the rows, as once, few or many counts, or as a class when the clone is expanded.

>-|TRBJ2-3|-|TRBV6-5
CASRWTESTDTQYF
>-|TRBJ2-1|-|TRBV6-6
CASSSGDEQFF
>-|TRBJ1-5|-|TRBV5-1
CASSLSPDSNQPQHF
>few|TRBJ2-5|-|TRBV2
CASSESTRDYQETQYF
>-|TRBJ2-3|TRBD2|TRBV6-1
CASSEGRTGTRQYF
>-|TRBJ2-3|-|TRBV18
CASSPLAPGGASTDTQYF
>-|TRBJ2-7|-|TRBV12-5
CASGLVQAGEQYF
>-|TRBJ1-1|TRBD1|TRBV7-2
CASSVGQGQAFF
>-|TRBJ1-1|-|TRBV3-1/TRBV3-2
CASRPRVSTEAFF
>-|TRBJ1-4|-|TRBV18
CASSPAGTGEKLFF
>-|TRBJ2-1|-|TRBV18
CASSPDSGYGNEQFF
>-|TRBJ1-5|-|TRBV4-3
CASSQRLTSGFDQPQHF
>-|TRBJ2-3|-|TRBV2
CASWRGADTQYF
>few|TRBJ2-7|TRBD2|TRBV29-1
CSVTPAGAGEQYF
>-|TRBJ1-6|-|TRBV27
CASTVGRNSPLHF
>-|TRBJ2-4|TRBD1|TRBV5-5
CASSRTGLNIQYF
>-|TRBJ2-7|-|TRBV2
CASSVRDTSYEQYF